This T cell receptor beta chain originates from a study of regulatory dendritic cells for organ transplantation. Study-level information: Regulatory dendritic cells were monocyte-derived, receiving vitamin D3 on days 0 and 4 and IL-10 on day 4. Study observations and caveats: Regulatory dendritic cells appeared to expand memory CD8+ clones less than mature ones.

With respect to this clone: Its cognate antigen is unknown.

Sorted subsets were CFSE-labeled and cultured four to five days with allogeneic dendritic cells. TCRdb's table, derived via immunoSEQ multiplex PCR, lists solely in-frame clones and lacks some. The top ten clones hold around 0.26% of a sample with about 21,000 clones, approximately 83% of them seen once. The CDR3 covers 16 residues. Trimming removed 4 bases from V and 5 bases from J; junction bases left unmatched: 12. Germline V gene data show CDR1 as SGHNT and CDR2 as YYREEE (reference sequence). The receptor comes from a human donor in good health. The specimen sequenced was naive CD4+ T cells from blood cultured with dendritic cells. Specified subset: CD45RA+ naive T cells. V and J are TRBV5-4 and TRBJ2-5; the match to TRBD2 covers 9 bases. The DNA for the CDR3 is TGTGCCAGCAGCCCCCAGATAGCGGGAGTCGGTGAGACCCAGTACTTC. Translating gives CASSPQIAGVGETQYF.